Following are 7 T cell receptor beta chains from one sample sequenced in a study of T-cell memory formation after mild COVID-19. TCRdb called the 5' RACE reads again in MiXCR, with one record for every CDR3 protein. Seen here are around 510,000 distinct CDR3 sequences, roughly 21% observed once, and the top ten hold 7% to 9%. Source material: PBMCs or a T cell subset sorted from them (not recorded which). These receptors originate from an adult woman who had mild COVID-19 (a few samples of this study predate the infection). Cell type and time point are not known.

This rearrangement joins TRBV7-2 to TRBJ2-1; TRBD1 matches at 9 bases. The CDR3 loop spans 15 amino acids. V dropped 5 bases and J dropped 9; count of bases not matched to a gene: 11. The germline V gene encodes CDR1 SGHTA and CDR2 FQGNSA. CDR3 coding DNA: TGTGCCAGCAGCCTGACCGGACAGGGGTCGAGTGAGCAGTTCTTC. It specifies CASSLTGQGSSEQFF.

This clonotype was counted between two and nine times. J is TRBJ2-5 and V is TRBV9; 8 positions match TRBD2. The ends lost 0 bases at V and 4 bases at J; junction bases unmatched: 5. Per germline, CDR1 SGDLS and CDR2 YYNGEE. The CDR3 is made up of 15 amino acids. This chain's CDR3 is CASSVVGRGAETQYF. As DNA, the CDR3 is TGTGCCAGCAGCGTAGTGGGGCGGGGGGCAGAGACCCAGTACTTC.

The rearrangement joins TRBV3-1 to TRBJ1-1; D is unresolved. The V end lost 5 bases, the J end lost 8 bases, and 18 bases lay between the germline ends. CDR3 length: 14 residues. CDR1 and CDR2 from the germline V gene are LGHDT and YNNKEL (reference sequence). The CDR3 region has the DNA TGTGCCAGCAGCATACGGACCAATCCTTCCGAAGCTTTCTTT. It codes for CASSIRTNPSEAFF.

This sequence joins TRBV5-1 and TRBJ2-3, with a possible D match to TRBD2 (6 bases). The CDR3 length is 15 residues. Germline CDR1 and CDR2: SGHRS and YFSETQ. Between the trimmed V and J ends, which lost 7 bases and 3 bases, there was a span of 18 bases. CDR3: CASRRLGMVTDTQYF. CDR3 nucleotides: TGCGCCAGCCGAAGACTAGGAATGGTGACAGATACGCAGTATTTT.

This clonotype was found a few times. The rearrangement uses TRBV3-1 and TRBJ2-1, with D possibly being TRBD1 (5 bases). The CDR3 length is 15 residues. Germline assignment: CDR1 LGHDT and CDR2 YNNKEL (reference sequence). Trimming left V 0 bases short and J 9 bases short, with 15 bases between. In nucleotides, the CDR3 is TGTGCCAGCAGCCAAGATTCGATCAGGGTGAGTGAGCAGTTCTTC. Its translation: CASSQDSIRVSEQFF.

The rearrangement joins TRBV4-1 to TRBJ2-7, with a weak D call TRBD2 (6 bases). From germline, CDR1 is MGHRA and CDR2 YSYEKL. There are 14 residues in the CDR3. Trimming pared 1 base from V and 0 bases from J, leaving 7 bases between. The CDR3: CASSQASVSYEQYF. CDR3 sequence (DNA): TGCGCCAGCAGCCAAGCTAGCGTCTCCTACGAGCAGTACTTC.

DNA for the CDR3: TGTGCCAGCAGCTTTCTAGCGGGAGAGGGTAATGAGCAGTTCTTC. Its protein product is CASSFLAGEGNEQFF. The V call is TRBV5-4, the J call TRBJ2-1; 10 bases line up with TRBD2. This CDR3 is built from 15 residues. From germline, CDR1 is SGHNT and CDR2 YYREEE (reference sequence). V gave up 2 bases and J gave up 7 bases; unmatched junction bases: 6.